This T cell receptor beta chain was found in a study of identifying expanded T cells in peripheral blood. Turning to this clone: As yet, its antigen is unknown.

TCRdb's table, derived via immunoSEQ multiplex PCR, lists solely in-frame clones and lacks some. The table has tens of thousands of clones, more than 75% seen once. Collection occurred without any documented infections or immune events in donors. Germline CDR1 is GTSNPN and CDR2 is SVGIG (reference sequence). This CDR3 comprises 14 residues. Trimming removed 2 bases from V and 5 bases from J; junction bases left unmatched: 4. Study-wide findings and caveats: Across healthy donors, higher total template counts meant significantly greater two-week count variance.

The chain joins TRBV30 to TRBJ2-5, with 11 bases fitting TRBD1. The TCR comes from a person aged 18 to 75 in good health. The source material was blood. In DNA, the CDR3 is TGTGCCTGGAGTCGGACAGGGGGCTGGGAGACCCAGTACTTC. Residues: CAWSRTGGWETQYF.